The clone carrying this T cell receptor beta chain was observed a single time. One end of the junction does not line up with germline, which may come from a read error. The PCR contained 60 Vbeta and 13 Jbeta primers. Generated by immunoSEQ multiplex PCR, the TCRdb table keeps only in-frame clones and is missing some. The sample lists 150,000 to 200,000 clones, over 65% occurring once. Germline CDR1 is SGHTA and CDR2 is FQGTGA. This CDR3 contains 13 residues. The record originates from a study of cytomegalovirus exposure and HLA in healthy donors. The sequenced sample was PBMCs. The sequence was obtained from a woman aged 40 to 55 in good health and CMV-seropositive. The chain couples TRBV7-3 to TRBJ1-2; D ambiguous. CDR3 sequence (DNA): TGTGCCAGCAGCTTTTCCGACGCCTCAGGCTACCCCTTC. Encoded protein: CASSFSDASGYPF.